This TCR beta chain is drawn from a study of beta chain features in type 1 diabetes listed by TCRdb under 2018. Looking at the study overall: Patients and healthy donors did not differ in mean age, gender distribution, total cell number or subset yield. The study compared the TCRB repertoires of sorted circulating CD4+ T cell subsets in recently diagnosed type 1 diabetes patients with those in matched healthy donors. A total of approximately 99,000,000 sorted cells were examined across all samples, and RNA yield correlated strongly with the number of cells per subset. Regulatory and stem cell-like memory subsets were obtained from only 8 patients and about eight healthy donors, while naive and central memory subsets were obtained from all 30 or so donors. What the study reported, not specific to this receptor: PCR may preferentially amplify shorter templates, but because patient and control samples were amplified and corrected together, any resulting skew would affect both groups equally. The naive, central memory and regulatory TCRB repertoires appeared to resemble one another more closely among patients than among healthy donors. At VDJ recombination sites, patients with type 1 diabetes made fewer insertions and deleted more nucleotides, a pattern implying thymic rearrangement abnormalities. Only small numbers of individuals were included in the HLA sub-analyses, which left unresolved whether HLA type had any influence on TCRB rearrangement. Because cDNA rather than genomic DNA was sequenced, highly expressing activated cells could have been over-represented, although no difference in activation and CD3 levels was found between groups. A moderate but significant shortening of TCRB CDR3 length was observed in type 1 diabetes patients in all four CD4+ subsets.

In this sample, this clone turned up a few times. The antigen it recognizes is unknown. Per-nucleotide qualities are absent, and no much larger clonotype sits a single base away. A single peripheral blood draw of about 116 mL on average was collected from each donor into heparinised tubes. A BD FACSAria II and a panel including CD45RO, CCR7, CD25, CD127, CD95 and CD27 were used to sort naive, central memory, regulatory and stem cell-like memory CD4+ T cells. Every sorted population had a purity above 95%. PBMCs were isolated right away by Lymphoprep density gradient centrifugation and were stained directly, without culture. Samples were stained and sorted in pairs, with one healthy donor and one patient per experiment, so that batch effects were minimized. The CDR3 runs 13 residues from the cysteine to the phenylalanine. CDR3 DNA is the only sequence kept; it has 39 bases, read in frame from the first base.

The entire amount of isolated RNA was reverse transcribed using the High Capacity cDNA Reverse Transcription Kit, so the sequenced TCRB transcripts were expressed ones. Naive, central memory and regulatory T cell samples underwent deep immunoSEQ sequencing, averaging approximately 3.3 million total reads per sample. Sorted cells were lysed in RLT buffer, and RNA was extracted using DNase-treated RNeasy Micro or Mini kits according to cell number. To prevent cross-contamination, each cell subset was processed individually, whereas patient and healthy donor samples were processed jointly. The immunoSEQ multiplex PCR was used to amplify TCRB sequences from cDNA, yielding 87-bp fragments that span the CDR3 region. The amplicons were sequenced using the Illumina HiSeq platform. As for the original processing: Synthetic template baselines were used to correct PCR bias computationally, reads within Hamming distance 2 were collapsed together, and singletons that could not be merged were discarded. Reads were aligned against IMGT to assign V, D and J genes, CDR3 length and insertions or deletions at six rearrangement sites. Within each subset, clonotype counts were normalized to sorted cell number, and only after that were true diversity and Gini coefficients computed with the tcR R package. The overlap coefficient, calculated on TCRB nucleotide sequences, was used to quantify repertoire sharing. Out-of-frame TCRB sequences from naive cells were analyzed as a proxy for the pre-selection repertoire. In TCRdb, the immuneACCESS table is reduced to in-frame sequences with V and J assigned. These tables do not hold every clone; where another copy was compared, an unresolved V gene accounts for under half, and the others remain unexplained. V and J calls and clone size are as listed in that table; D and trimming were resolved from the DNA. The sample yields some 290,000 clones; around 15% were counted once. The ten biggest clones cover 0.017% of the sample.

The sample consisted of naive CD4+ T cells from blood. The intended sense of this specimen's cell subset or site label: true naive CD4+ T cells. The receptor comes from a man between 25 and 39 years old with type 1 diabetes. Recombination joined TRBV21-1 with TRBJ2-5; TRBD1 is the table's D call, not checked against the DNA. TRBV21-1 is a recognized pseudogene. The nucleotide sequence is given as TGTGCCTCCCGGGGATACCAGGGGAAGACCCAGTACTTC. Translated, it gives CASRGYQGKTQYF.